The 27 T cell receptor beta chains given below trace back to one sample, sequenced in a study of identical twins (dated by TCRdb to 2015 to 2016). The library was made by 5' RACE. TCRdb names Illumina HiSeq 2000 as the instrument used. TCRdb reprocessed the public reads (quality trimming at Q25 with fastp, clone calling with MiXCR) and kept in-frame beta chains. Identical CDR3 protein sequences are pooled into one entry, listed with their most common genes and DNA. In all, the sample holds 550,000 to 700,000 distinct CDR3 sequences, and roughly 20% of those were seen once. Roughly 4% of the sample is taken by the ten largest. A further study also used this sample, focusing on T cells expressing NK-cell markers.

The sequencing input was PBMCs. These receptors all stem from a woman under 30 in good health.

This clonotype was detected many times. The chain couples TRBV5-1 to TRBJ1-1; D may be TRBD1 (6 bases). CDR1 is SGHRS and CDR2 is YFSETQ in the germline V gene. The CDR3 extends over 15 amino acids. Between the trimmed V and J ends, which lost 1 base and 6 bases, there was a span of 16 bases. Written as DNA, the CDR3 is TGCGCCAGCAGCTTGTGGGGGGGCGCGAAGGCTGAAGCTTTCTTT. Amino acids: CASSLWGGAKAEAFF.

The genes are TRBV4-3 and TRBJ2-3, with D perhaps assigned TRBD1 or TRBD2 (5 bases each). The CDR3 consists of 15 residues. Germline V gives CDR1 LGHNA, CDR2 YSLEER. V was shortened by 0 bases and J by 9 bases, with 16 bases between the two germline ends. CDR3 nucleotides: TGCGCCAGCAGCCAAGATATGACGGGACCCCAAACGCAGTATTTT. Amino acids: CASSQDMTGPQTQYF.

CDR3 DNA sequence: TGTGCCAGCAGGAAGGGAAGCTCCTACAATGAGCAGTTCTTC. The encoded protein is CASRKGSSYNEQFF. The chain uses TRBV6-1 and TRBJ2-1, with D unresolved. V dropped 6 bases and J dropped 0 bases, with 9 bases sitting between them. Per the germline V gene, CDR1 is MNHNS and CDR2 is SASEGT. The CDR3 covers 14 residues.

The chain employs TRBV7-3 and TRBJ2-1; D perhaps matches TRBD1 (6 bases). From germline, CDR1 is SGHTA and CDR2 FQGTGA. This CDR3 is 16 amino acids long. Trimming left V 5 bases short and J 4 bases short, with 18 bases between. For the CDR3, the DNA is TGTGCCAGCAGCCCAGCTGGGGAAACAGGGTACAATGAGCAGTTCTTC. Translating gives CASSPAGETGYNEQFF. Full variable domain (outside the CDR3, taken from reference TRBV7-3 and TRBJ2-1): GAGVSQTPSNKVTEKGKYVELRCDPISGHTALYWYRQSLGQGPEFLIYFQGTGAADDSGLPNDRFFAVRPEGSVSTLKIQRTERGDSAVYLCASSPAGETGYNEQFFGPGTRLTVL.

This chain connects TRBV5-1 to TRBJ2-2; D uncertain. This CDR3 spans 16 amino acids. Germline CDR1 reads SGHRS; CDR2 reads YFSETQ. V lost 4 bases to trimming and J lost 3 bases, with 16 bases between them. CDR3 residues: CASSLPSLADTGELFF. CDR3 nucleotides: TGCGCCAGCAGCCTACCCTCTCTCGCCGACACCGGGGAGCTGTTTTTT.

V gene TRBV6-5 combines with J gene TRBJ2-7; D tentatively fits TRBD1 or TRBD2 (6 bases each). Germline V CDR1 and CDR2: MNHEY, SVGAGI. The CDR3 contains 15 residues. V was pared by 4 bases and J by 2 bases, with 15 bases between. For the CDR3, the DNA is TGTGCCAGCAGTTTCGGTGGGGGGCCCACCTACGAGCAGTACTTC. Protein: CASSFGGGPTYEQYF.

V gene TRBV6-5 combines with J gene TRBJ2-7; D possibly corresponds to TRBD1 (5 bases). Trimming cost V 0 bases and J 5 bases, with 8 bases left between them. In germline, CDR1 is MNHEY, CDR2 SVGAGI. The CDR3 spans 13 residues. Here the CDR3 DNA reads TGTGCCAGCAGTTACTCGGGGCTACACGAGCAGTACTTC. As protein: CASSYSGLHEQYF.

The CDR3 coding sequence is TGTGCCAGCAGCTTGGCCAGGACCCTCGGCGTAGATACGCAGTATTTT. Amino acid sequence: CASSLARTLGVDTQYF. V and J are TRBV5-5 and TRBJ2-3; D is ambiguous. V was shortened by 0 bases and J by 5 bases, with 16 bases between the two germline ends. The CDR3 has 16 residues. CDR1 SGHKS and CDR2 YYEKEE come from the germline V gene (reference sequence).

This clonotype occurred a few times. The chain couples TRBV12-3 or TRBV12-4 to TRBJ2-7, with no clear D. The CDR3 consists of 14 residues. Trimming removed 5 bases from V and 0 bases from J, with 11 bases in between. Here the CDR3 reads CASSLQRYSYEQYF. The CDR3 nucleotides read TGTGCCAGCAGTCTACAACGATACTCCTACGAGCAGTACTTC.

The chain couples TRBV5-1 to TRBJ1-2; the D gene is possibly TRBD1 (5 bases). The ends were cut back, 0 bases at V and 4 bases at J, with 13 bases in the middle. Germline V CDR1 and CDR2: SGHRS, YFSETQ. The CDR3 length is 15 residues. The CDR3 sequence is CASSLEGGVAYGYTF. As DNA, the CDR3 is TGCGCCAGCAGCTTGGAGGGAGGGGTGGCCTATGGCTACACCTTC.

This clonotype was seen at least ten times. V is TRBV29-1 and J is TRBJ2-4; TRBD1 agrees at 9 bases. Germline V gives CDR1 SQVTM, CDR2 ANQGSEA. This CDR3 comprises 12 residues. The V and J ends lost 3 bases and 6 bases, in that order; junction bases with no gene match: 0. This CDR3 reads CSVEGQGNIQYF. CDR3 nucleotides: TGCAGCGTTGAGGGACAGGGAAACATTCAGTACTTC.

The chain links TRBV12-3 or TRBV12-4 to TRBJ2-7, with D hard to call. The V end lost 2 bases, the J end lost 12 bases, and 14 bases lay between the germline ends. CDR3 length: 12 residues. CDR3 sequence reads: CASSLLNGPPYF. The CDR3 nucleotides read TGTGCCAGCAGTTTACTTAACGGACCTCCGTACTTC.

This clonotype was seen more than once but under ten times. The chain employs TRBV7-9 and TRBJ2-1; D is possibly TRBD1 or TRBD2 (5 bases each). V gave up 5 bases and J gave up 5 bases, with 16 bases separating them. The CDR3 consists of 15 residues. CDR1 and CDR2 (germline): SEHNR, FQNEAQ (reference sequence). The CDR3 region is CASSLGLGDHNEQFF. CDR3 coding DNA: TGTGCCAGCAGCCTAGGTCTGGGGGACCACAATGAGCAGTTCTTC.

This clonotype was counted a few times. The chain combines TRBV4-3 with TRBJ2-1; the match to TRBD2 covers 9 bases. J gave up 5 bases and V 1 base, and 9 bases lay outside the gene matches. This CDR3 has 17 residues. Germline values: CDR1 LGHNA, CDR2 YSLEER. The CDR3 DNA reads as TGCGCCAGCAGCCAAGTTCTACTAGCGGGCCTAGACAATGAGCAGTTCTTC. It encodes CASSQVLLAGLDNEQFF.

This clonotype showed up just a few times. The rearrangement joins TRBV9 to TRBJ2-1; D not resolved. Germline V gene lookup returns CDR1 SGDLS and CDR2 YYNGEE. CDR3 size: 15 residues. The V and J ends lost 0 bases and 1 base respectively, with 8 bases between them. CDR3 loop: CASSVVGLSYNEQFF. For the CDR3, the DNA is TGTGCCAGCAGCGTAGTGGGTTTGTCCTACAATGAGCAGTTCTTC.

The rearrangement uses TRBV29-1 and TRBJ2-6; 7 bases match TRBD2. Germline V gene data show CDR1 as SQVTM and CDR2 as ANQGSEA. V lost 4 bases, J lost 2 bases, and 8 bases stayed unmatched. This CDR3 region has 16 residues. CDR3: CSVAEAGVAGANVLTF. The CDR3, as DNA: TGCAGCGTTGCGGAGGCGGGGGTGGCTGGGGCCAACGTCCTGACTTTC.

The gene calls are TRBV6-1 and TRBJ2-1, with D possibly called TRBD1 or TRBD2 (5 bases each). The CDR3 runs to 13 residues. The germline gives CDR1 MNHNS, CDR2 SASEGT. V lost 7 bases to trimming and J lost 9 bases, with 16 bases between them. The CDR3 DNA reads TGTGCCAGCACTCCCTGGTGGGGGTTTGAGCAGTTCTTC. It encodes CASTPWWGFEQFF.

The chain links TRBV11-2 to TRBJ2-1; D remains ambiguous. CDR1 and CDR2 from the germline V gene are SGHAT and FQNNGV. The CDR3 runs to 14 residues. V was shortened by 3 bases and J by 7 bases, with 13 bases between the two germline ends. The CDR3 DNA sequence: TGTGCCAGCAGCTTCAGAACAGCCCTAAATGAGCAGTTCTTC. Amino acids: CASSFRTALNEQFF.

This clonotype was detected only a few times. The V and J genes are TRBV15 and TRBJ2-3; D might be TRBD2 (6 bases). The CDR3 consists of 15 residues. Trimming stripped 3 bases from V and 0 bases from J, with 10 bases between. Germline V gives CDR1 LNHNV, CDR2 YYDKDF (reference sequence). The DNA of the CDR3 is TGTGCCACCAGCAGTAGCGGAGATAGCACAGATACGCAGTATTTT. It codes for CATSSSGDSTDTQYF.

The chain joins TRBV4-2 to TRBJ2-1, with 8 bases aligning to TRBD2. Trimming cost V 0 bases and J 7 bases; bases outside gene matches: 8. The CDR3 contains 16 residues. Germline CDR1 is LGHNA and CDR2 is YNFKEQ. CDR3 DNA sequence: TGTGCCAGCAGCCAAGAAAGAACGGGAGGGCCTAATGAGCAGTTCTTC. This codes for CASSQERTGGPNEQFF.

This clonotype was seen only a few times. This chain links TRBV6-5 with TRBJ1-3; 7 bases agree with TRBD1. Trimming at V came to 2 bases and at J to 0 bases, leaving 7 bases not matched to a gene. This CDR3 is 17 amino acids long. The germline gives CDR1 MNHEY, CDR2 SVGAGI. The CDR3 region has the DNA TGTGCCAGCAGTTACGCCGGGACAGCAAGCTCTGGAAACACCATATATTTT. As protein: CASSYAGTASSGNTIYF.

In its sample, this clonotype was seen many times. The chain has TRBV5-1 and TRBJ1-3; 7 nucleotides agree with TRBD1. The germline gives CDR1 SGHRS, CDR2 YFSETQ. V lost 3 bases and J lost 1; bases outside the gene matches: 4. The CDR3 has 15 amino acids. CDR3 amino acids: CASSSTGVSGNTIYF. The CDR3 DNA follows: TGCGCCAGCAGCTCCACAGGGGTATCTGGAAACACCATATATTTT.

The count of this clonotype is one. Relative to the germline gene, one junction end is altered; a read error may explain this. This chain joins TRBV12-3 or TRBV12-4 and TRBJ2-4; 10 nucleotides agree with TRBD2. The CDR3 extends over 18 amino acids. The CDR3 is CTSSLAGGWQGAQNIQYF. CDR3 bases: TGTACCAGCAGTTTAGCGGGAGGCTGGCAGGGGGCTCAAAACATTCAGTACTTC.

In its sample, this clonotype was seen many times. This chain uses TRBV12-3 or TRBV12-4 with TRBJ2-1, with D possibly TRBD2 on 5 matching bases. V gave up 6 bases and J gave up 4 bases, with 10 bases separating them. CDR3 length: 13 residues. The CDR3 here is CASRLALYNEQFF. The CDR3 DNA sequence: TGTGCCAGCAGGCTAGCACTTTACAATGAGCAGTTCTTC.

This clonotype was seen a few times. The CDR3 is CASSPDRALSYEQYF. Here the CDR3 DNA reads TGTGCCAGCAGCCCGGACAGGGCCCTCTCCTACGAGCAGTACTTC. V usage is TRBV7-6 and J usage is TRBJ2-7, with 8 bases that match TRBD1. Losses at the gene ends were 5 bases for V and 0 bases for J; bases not matched to a gene: 6. This CDR3 has 15 amino acids. Germline CDR1 and CDR2: SGHVS and FNYEAQ.

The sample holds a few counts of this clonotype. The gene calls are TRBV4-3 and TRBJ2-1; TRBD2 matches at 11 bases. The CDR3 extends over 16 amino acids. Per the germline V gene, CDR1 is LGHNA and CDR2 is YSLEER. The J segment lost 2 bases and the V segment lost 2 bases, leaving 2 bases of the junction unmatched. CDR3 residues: CASSQFSGRAYNEQFF. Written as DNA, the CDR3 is TGCGCCAGCAGCCAATTTAGCGGGAGGGCCTACAATGAGCAGTTCTTC.

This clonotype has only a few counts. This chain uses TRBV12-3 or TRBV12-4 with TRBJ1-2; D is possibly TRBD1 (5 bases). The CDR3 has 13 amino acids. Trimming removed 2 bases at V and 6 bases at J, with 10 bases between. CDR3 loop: CASSLTQGDGYTF. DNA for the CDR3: TGTGCCAGCAGTTTAACTCAGGGCGATGGCTACACCTTC.